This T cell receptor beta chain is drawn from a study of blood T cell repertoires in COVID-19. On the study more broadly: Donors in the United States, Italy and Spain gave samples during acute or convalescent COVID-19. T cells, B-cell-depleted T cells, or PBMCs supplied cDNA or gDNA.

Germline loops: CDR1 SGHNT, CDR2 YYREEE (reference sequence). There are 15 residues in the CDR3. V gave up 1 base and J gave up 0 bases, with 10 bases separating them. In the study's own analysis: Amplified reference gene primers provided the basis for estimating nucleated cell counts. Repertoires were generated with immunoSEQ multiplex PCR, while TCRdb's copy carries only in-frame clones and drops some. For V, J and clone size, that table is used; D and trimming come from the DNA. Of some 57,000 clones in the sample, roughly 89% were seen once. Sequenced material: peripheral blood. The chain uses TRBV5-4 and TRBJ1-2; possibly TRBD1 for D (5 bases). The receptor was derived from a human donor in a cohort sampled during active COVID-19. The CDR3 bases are TGTGCCAGCAGCTTGCCCAGACAGACTAACTATGGCTACACCTTC. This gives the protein CASSLPRQTNYGYTF.